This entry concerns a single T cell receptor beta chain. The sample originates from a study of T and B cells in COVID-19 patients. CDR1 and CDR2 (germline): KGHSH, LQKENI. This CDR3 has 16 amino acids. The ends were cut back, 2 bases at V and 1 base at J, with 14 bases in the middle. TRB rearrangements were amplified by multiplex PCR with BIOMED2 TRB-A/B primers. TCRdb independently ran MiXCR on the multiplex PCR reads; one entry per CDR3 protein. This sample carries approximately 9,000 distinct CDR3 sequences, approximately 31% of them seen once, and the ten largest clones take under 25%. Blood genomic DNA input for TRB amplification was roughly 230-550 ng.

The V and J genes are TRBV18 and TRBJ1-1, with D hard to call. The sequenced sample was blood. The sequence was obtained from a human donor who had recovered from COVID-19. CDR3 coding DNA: TGTGCCAGCTCACCAATCTTCAGAGGCGAGAACACTGAAGCTTTCTTT. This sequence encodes CASSPIFRGENTEAFF.